This T cell receptor beta chain was identified during a study of Tregs in tolerant kidney transplant recipients. Study outcomes and limitations: Tregs expanded with activated donor B cells seemed most donor-specific. No direct test of biological reproducibility was done here. Validation in larger populations is needed because few patients were studied.

V was clipped by 1 base and J by 0 bases, with 10 bases between them. In germline, CDR1 is SGDLS, CDR2 YYNGEE. This CDR3 has 16 amino acids. As to this clone: The antigen is not known.

The assay was immunoSEQ multiplex PCR, and TCRdb's table has in-frame clones only and misses some. The sample comprises about 100,000 clones, 80% to 95% of which are singletons, and 0.35% to 0.55% rests with the top ten. The TCR comes from a human donor who received a combined kidney and bone marrow transplant. The V gene is TRBV9, the J gene TRBJ2-2; a weak D match, TRBD2 (5 bases). The sequenced sample was CD4+ T cells from blood, obtained before the transplant. CDR3 in amino acids: CASSVLEGTNTGELFF. The CDR3 DNA follows: TGTGCCAGCAGCGTATTAGAGGGAACGAACACCGGGGAGCTGTTTTTT.